These 25 T cell receptor beta chains were all obtained from the same sample, sequenced in a study of cytomegalovirus exposure and HLA in healthy donors (dated by TCRdb to about 2017). The library was made by the immunoSEQ multiplex PCR assay. A mixture of 60 forward primers for TCR Vbeta segments and 13 reverse primers for TCR Jbeta segments was used in the multiplex PCR. TCRdb took over this immuneACCESS table, retaining in-frame rearrangements with V and J assigned. Such tables are incomplete; in checked studies, under half of the missing clones stem from an unresolved V gene, and the remainder is unexplained. The sample table shows fewer than 250,000 clones, and roughly 77% are seen once. The ten largest account for more than 0.35% of the sample. The sequenced material came from PBMCs. Every receptor here comes from a male donor in good health and CMV-seropositive.

The chain uses TRBV11-2 and TRBJ2-7; 10 bases agree with TRBD2. CDR3 length equals 13 residues. Per the germline V gene, CDR1 is SGHAT and CDR2 is FQNNGV. With V trimmed by 5 bases and J by 7 bases, 5 bases remained unmatched. The CDR3 loop reads CASSLGTSDEQYF. The CDR3 region has the DNA TGTGCCAGCAGCCTAGGGACTAGCGATGAGCAGTACTTC.

The V call is TRBV9, the J call TRBJ2-1; 9 positions match TRBD2. The CDR3 spans 16 residues. Unmatched junction bases numbered 6, after V lost 2 bases and J lost 3 bases. Germline V lookup: CDR1 SGDLS, CDR2 YYNGEE. This CDR3 reads CASSVGGRASYNEQFF. The CDR3 DNA reads as TGTGCCAGCAGCGTGGGCGGGAGGGCCAGCTACAATGAGCAGTTCTTC.

For the CDR3, the DNA is TGTGCCAGCAGTGCCACTAGCGGGGCTTCCTACAATGAGCAGTTCTTC. Amino acid sequence: CASSATSGASYNEQFF. This chain uses TRBV6-1 with TRBJ2-1; 10 nucleotides align to TRBD2. Germline loops: CDR1 MNHNS, CDR2 SASEGT. Trimming at V came to 4 bases and at J to 1 base, leaving 4 bases not matched to a gene. This CDR3 region has 16 residues.

The rearrangement joins TRBV2 to TRBJ2-7; 7 positions match TRBD1. Germline V gene sequence: CDR1 SNHLY, CDR2 FYNNEI. The CDR3 contains 14 residues. V trimming: 5 bases; J trimming: 9 bases; junction bases outside the gene matches: 13. DNA of the CDR3: TGTGCCAGCAGTCCCGAGACAGGGACGGCCGCGCAGTACTTC. Amino acid sequence: CASSPETGTAAQYF.

The V and J genes are TRBV7-2 and TRBJ2-1, with a possible D match to TRBD2 (5 bases). Trimming pared 6 bases from V and 0 bases from J, leaving 12 bases between. CDR1 and CDR2 from the germline V gene are SGHTA and FQGNSA. This CDR3 contains 15 residues. The chain's CDR3 is CASRLDFNSYNEQFF. The CDR3 DNA reads as TGTGCCAGCAGATTGGACTTCAACTCCTACAATGAGCAGTTCTTC.

This clone was counted between two and nine times. The rearrangement links TRBV7-2 to TRBJ1-5; 9 nucleotides match TRBD1. J was trimmed by 2 bases and V by 6 bases; bases with no gene match: 2. The CDR3 totals 14 residues. The germline CDR1 and CDR2 sequences are SGHTA and FQGNSA. The CDR3 DNA follows: TGTGCCAGCAGAAGACAGGGGGGCAATCAGCCCCAGCATTTT. It encodes CASRRQGGNQPQHF.

The chain couples TRBV4-2 to TRBJ1-2; no reliable D call. The germline V gene has CDR1 LGHNA and CDR2 YNFKEQ. V lost 1 base, J lost 7 bases, and 7 bases lay in between. The CDR3 is 12 amino acids. The CDR3 region has the DNA TGTGCCAGCAGCCAAGCTCCCCCTGGCTACACCTTC. Its protein is CASSQAPPGYTF.

This clone was seen only a few times. V gene TRBV19 combines with J gene TRBJ1-2, with D maybe TRBD1 (6 bases). The germline V and J ends were trimmed by 10 bases and 7 bases, with 16 bases remaining between them. The CDR3 extends over 12 amino acids. Germline assignment: CDR1 LNHDA and CDR2 SQIVND (reference sequence). CDR3 region: CAISLGAGGYTF. The CDR3 region has the DNA TGTGCCATCTCCCTGGGGGCAGGTGGCTACACCTTC.

The chain combines TRBV5-8 with TRBJ2-7, with 10 bases aligning to TRBD2. J lost 4 bases, V lost 4 bases, and 5 bases had no gene match. The CDR3 is 14 residues long. Germline lookup yields CDR1 SGHTS and CDR2 YDEGEE. CDR3 loop: CASSDPLAGYEQYF. CDR3 nucleotide sequence: TGTGCCAGCAGCGACCCACTAGCGGGGTACGAGCAGTACTTC.

The J gene is TRBJ2-1, the V gene TRBV11-2, with TRBD2 matching over 11 bases. The CDR3 extends over 15 amino acids. The V gene end was trimmed by 6 bases and the J gene end by 12 bases; junction bases not matched to a gene: 13. Germline lookup yields CDR1 SGHAT and CDR2 FQNNGV. CDR3 nucleotide sequence: TGTGCCAGCAGAACACCAGGACTAGCGGGCCAGGGGCAGTTCTTC. Encoded protein: CASRTPGLAGQGQFF. Full variable domain (missing parts from reference TRBV11-2 and TRBJ2-1): EAGVAQSPRYKIIEKRQSVAFWCNPISGHATLYWYQQILGQGPKLLIQFQNNGVVDDSQLPKDRFSAERLKGVDSTLKIQPAKLEDSAVYLCASRTPGLAGQGQFFGPGTRLTVL.

The chain joins TRBV7-8 to TRBJ1-5, with a weak D call TRBD1 (5 bases). Germline loops: CDR1 SGHVS, CDR2 FQNEAQ. The length of the CDR3 is 16 residues. Between the trimmed V and J ends, which lost 1 base and 0 bases, there was a span of 10 bases. The CDR3 bases are TGTGCCAGCAGCTTAGAATCAGGGCATAGCAATCAGCCCCAGCATTTT. Protein: CASSLESGHSNQPQHF. The full variable domain, with the rest looked up from reference TRBV7-8 and TRBJ1-5, is GAGVSQSPRYKVAKRGQDVALRCDPISGHVSLFWYQQALGQGPEFLTYFQNEAQLDKSGLPSDRFFAERPEGSVSTLKIQRTQQEDSAVYLCASSLESGHSNQPQHFGDGTRLSIL.

The table lists this clone with a count of one. The CDR3 bases are TGTGCCAGCAGCTTACTCCGGACAGAGGATGGCTACACCTTC. Protein sequence: CASSLLRTEDGYTF. V is TRBV13 and J is TRBJ1-2; D may be TRBD1 (6 bases). The CDR3 extends over 14 amino acids. Germline CDR1 PRHDT, CDR2 FYEKMQ (reference sequence). V was shortened by 2 bases and J by 6 bases, with 13 bases between the two germline ends.

This sequence joins TRBV6-5 and TRBJ1-4; D gene unclear. V gave up 2 bases and J gave up 8 bases, with 15 bases separating them. In germline, CDR1 is MNHEY, CDR2 SVGAGI. The CDR3 extends over 15 amino acids. The CDR3 region is CASSYARGGLEKLFF. The CDR3 DNA follows: TGTGCCAGCAGTTACGCGAGAGGCGGATTAGAAAAACTGTTTTTT.

The gene calls are TRBV6-5 and TRBJ1-3; TRBD1 matches 7 bases. Trimming took 6 bases from V and 2 from J; bases not matched to a gene: 7. CDR1 and CDR2 from the germline V gene are MNHEY and SVGAGI. CDR3 size: 15 residues. DNA of the CDR3: TGTGCCAGCAGAACAGGACAGGCCCCTGGAAACACCATATATTTT. As protein: CASRTGQAPGNTIYF.

The CDR3 sequence is CASTRGLNEKLFF. The DNA for the CDR3 is TGTGCCAGCACTCGAGGGCTTAATGAAAAACTGTTTTTT. The V gene is TRBV14, the J gene TRBJ1-4; D gene unclear. V was pared by 7 bases and J by 4 bases, with 10 bases between. The germline V gene encodes CDR1 SGHDN and CDR2 FVKESK. CDR3 size: 13 residues.

The J gene is TRBJ2-1, the V gene TRBV19; 10 nucleotides match TRBD2. CDR3 length equals 16 residues. From germline, CDR1 is LNHDA and CDR2 SQIVND (reference sequence). Germline trimming cut 7 bases from V and 4 bases from J; bases unmatched to any gene: 10. CDR3 DNA sequence: TGTGCCAGTACCCTATCCACTAGCGGGGCTTACAATGAGCAGTTCTTC. Translation gives CASTLSTSGAYNEQFF. Together with reference TRBV19 and TRBJ2-1, the CDR3 gives the full variable domain: DGGITQSPKYLFRKEGQNVTLSCEQNLNHDAMYWYRQDPGQGLRLIYYSQIVNDFQKGDIAEGYSVSREKKESFPLTVTSAQKNPTAFYLCASTLSTSGAYNEQFFGPGTRLTVL.

The chain carries TRBV4-2 and TRBJ2-7, with D uncertain. The CDR3 contains 13 residues. The V gene lost 5 bases and the J gene lost 2 bases, with 10 bases spanning the gap. The germline gives CDR1 LGHNA, CDR2 YNFKEQ. CDR3 coding DNA: TGTGCCAGCAGCTCCCTCCCTACCTACGAGCAGTACTTC. It encodes CASSSLPTYEQYF.

The chain has TRBV6-1 and TRBJ2-3; 8 nucleotides match TRBD2. With V trimmed by 8 bases and J by 0 bases, 4 bases remained unmatched. CDR3 length: 14 residues. Germline lookup yields CDR1 MNHNS and CDR2 SASEGT. CDR3: CASWASGSTDTQYF. In nucleotides, the CDR3 is TGTGCCAGCTGGGCTAGCGGGAGCACAGATACGCAGTATTTT.

The rearrangement uses TRBV5-4 and TRBJ2-3; TRBD2 is a possible D gene (6 bases). The V gene's germline CDR1 is SGHNT and CDR2 YYREEE (reference sequence). This CDR3 contains 15 residues. V was shortened by 3 bases and J by 3 bases, with 14 bases between the two germline ends. The CDR3 is CASSSFEGRTDTQYF. DNA of the CDR3: TGTGCCAGCAGCTCGTTCGAGGGGAGGACAGATACGCAGTATTTT.

The chain couples TRBV7-6 to TRBJ1-5; D uncertain. This CDR3 has 15 residues. Germline lookup yields CDR1 SGHVS and CDR2 FNYEAQ. Trimming stripped 0 bases from V and 4 bases from J, with 10 bases between. For the CDR3, the DNA is TGTGCCAGCAGCTTAGCCCGGGGTGGGAATCAGCCCCAGCATTTT. This encodes CASSLARGGNQPQHF.

The rearrangement links TRBV29-1 to TRBJ1-4; TRBD1 aligns across 9 bases. Germline values: CDR1 SQVTM, CDR2 ANQGSEA. The trim removed 5 bases at V and 7 bases at J, leaving 5 bases unmatched. CDR3 length: 13 residues. The CDR3 loop is CSVHRGLVEKLFF. DNA of the CDR3: TGCAGCGTTCACAGGGGGCTGGTTGAAAAACTGTTTTTT.

This clone was seen a single time. The rearrangement uses TRBV4-3 and TRBJ2-3, with 10 bases fitting TRBD2. The CDR3 length is 15 residues. J lost 4 bases, V lost 6 bases, and 7 bases had no gene match. Per the germline V gene, CDR1 is LGHNA and CDR2 is YSLEER. The CDR3 bases are TGCGCCAGCAGGAGAAAGCGGGGGGGACCAGATACGCAGTATTTT. Translating gives CASRRKRGGPDTQYF.

This clone was counted only a few times. CDR3 in amino acids: CASSQDGPGQGRHTF. The CDR3 nucleotides are TGCGCCAGCAGCCAAGATGGTCCGGGACAGGGACGCCACACCTTC. The V gene is TRBV4-1, the J gene TRBJ1-2; 9 nucleotides agree with TRBD1. V dropped 0 bases and J dropped 12; count of bases not matched to a gene: 11. Germline V gene sequence: CDR1 MGHRA, CDR2 YSYEKL. The length of the CDR3 is 15 residues.

The chain couples TRBV7-3 to TRBJ1-3; 9 nucleotides line up with TRBD1. The germline V gene has CDR1 SGHTA and CDR2 FQGTGA. The CDR3 runs to 16 residues. After removal of 3 bases from V and 3 bases from J, the junction contained 6 bases not matched to a gene. The CDR3 loop reads CASSFCHRGLGNTIYF. The CDR3 DNA is TGTGCCAGCAGCTTCTGCCACAGGGGGCTTGGAAACACCATATATTTT.

The gene calls are TRBV6-5 and TRBJ2-1; 11 bases fit TRBD1. The ends lost 3 bases at V and 7 bases at J; junction bases unmatched: 5. Per the germline V gene, CDR1 is MNHEY and CDR2 is SVGAGI. This CDR3 has 15 residues. In nucleotides, the CDR3 is TGTGCCAGCAGTTATCGGGACAGGGGGAGGAATGAGCAGTTCTTC. Protein: CASSYRDRGRNEQFF.